The 21 T cell receptor beta chains listed next were all sequenced from one sample in a study of OX40 agonist ivuxolimab in advanced cancers. Only in-frame clones appear in the TCRdb table, and some are missing; sequencing was by immunoSEQ multiplex PCR. The repertoire includes 90,000 to 120,000 clones, less than 95% of them detected once, and about 1.2% sits in the top ten. The sequences come from CD4+ or CD8+ T cells sorted from blood, collected in a trial of the OX40 agonist ivuxolimab. These receptors were obtained from an adult with an advanced solid tumor such as melanoma, head and neck, liver or kidney cancer.

The genes are TRBV7-3 and TRBJ2-3; 9 bases are a match to TRBD2. Germline CDR1 is SGHTA and CDR2 is FQGTGA. The CDR3 is 14 amino acids. Losses at the gene ends were 3 bases for V and 4 bases for J; bases not matched to a gene: 2. The CDR3 sequence is CASSLREGADTQYF. CDR3 nucleotide sequence: TGTGCCAGCAGCTTGCGGGAGGGGGCAGATACGCAGTATTTT.

This clone was observed once. The gene calls are TRBV6-1 and TRBJ2-1; TRBD1 matches 9 bases. Germline V gives CDR1 MNHNS, CDR2 SASEGT. This CDR3 spans 15 amino acids. J lost 4 bases, V lost 7 bases, and 8 bases had no gene match. The CDR3 is CASTPGTGMYNEQFF. CDR3 nucleotide sequence: TGTGCCAGCACCCCCGGGACAGGGATGTACAATGAGCAGTTCTTC.

The gene calls are TRBV7-9 and TRBJ2-1, with 9 bases aligning to TRBD2. V gave up 5 bases and J gave up 4 bases; unmatched junction bases: 9. CDR3 length: 16 amino acids. CDR1 is SEHNR, CDR2 FQNEAQ, per germline (reference sequence). The CDR3 spells CASSPFGLALYNEQFF. The CDR3 nucleotides are TGTGCCAGCAGCCCATTCGGACTAGCGCTTTACAATGAGCAGTTCTTC.

The rearrangement links TRBV11-3 to TRBJ1-1; D is undetermined. V dropped 1 base and J dropped 6 bases, with 6 bases sitting between them. Germline V gene sequence: CDR1 SGHNT, CDR2 YENEEA. The CDR3 length is 12 residues. The chain's CDR3 is CASSLVYSEAFF. The CDR3 coding sequence is TGTGCCAGCAGCTTAGTTTATTCTGAAGCTTTCTTT.

In DNA, the CDR3 is TGTGCCAGCAGCCCGGGACGTCGCATGGTCTACGAGCAGTACTTC. This sequence encodes CASSPGRRMVYEQYF. The V call is TRBV28, the J call TRBJ2-7, with D perhaps given as TRBD1 or TRBD2 (5 bases each). The CDR3 has 15 residues. The V gene's germline CDR1 is MDHEN and CDR2 SYDVKM. The V end lost 6 bases, the J end lost 3 bases, and 18 bases lay between the germline ends.

This clone was detected a few times. This chain joins TRBV4-3 and TRBJ2-1; D gene ambiguous. The V end lost 0 bases, the J end lost 4 bases, and 1 base lay between the germline ends. This CDR3 contains 12 residues. Looked up from germline, CDR1 is LGHNA and CDR2 is YSLEER. The CDR3 bases are TGCGCCAGCAGCCAAGATTACAATGAGCAGTTCTTC. Translation: CASSQDYNEQFF.

A word on this clone: The junction and the germline gene differ at one end; a read error may be behind it. The chain recombines TRBV9 with TRBJ2-5; 11 bases are shared with TRBD2. Germline V gene lookup returns CDR1 SGDLS and CDR2 YYNGEE. The CDR3 is 16 residues long. The CDR3 here is CASSVDSGRAAEAQYF. Written as DNA, the CDR3 is TGTGCCAGCAGCGTAGATAGCGGGAGGGCCGCAGAGGCCCAGTACTTC. Supplemented by reference TRBV9 and TRBJ2-5, the full variable domain reads DSGVTQTPKHLITATGQRVTLRCSPRSGDLSVYWYQQSLDQGLQFLIQYYNGEERAKGNILERFSAQQFPDLHSELNLSSLELGDSALYFCASSVDSGRAAEAQYFGPGTRLLVL.

This sequence joins TRBV11-3 and TRBJ2-3; 9 positions match TRBD1. The J segment lost 1 base and the V segment lost 2 bases, leaving 4 bases of the junction unmatched. The germline V gene has CDR1 SGHNT and CDR2 YENEEA. The CDR3 runs to 16 residues. DNA of the CDR3: TGTGCCAGCAGCTTACCACAGGGGGCCGGCACAGATACGCAGTATTTT. Protein: CASSLPQGAGTDTQYF.

Notes on this clone: The sample holds other DNA sequences that translate to the same CDR3. The rearrangement uses TRBV7-9 and TRBJ2-7; D unclear. Per the germline V gene, CDR1 is SEHNR and CDR2 is FQNEAQ (reference sequence). Trimming took 3 bases from V and 0 from J, leaving 3 bases between them. The CDR3 is 12 amino acids. The CDR3 nucleotides are TGTGCCAGCAGCTTCAACTCCTACGAGCAGTACTTC. This sequence encodes CASSFNSYEQYF. Filled out from reference TRBV7-9 and TRBJ2-7, the complete variable domain reads DTGVSQNPRHKITKRGQNVTFRCDPISEHNRLYWYRQTLGQGPEFLTYFQNEAQLEKSRLLSDRFSAERPKGSFSTLEIQRTEQGDSAMYLCASSFNSYEQYFGPGTRLTVT.

The chain joins TRBV7-3 to TRBJ1-2; the D gene is possibly TRBD1 (5 bases). V gave up 1 base and J gave up 3 bases, with 9 bases separating them. There are 14 residues in the CDR3. The germline V gene has CDR1 SGHTA and CDR2 FQGTGA. CDR3 region: CASSLIGADYGYTF. The CDR3 DNA reads as TGTGCCAGCAGCTTAATTGGGGCAGACTATGGCTACACCTTC.

This clone was recorded once. The V and J genes are TRBV29-1 and TRBJ1-1; D perhaps matches TRBD1 (5 bases). Germline V lookup: CDR1 SQVTM, CDR2 ANQGSEA. The V end lost 6 bases, the J end lost 0 bases, and 11 bases lay between the germline ends. The CDR3 is 13 amino acids. Here the CDR3 DNA reads TGCAGCGTGTCCGGGACGTTGAACACTGAAGCTTTCTTT. Translating it yields CSVSGTLNTEAFF.

In this sample, this clone turned up once. The V gene is TRBV7-9, the J gene TRBJ2-5, with D unclear. Trimming took 5 bases from V and 0 from J, leaving 16 bases between them. Germline CDR1 is SEHNR and CDR2 is FQNEAQ (reference sequence). The CDR3 covers 16 residues. CDR3: CASSVGVYRYQETQYF. The CDR3 DNA sequence: TGTGCCAGCAGCGTCGGAGTGTACCGTTACCAAGAGACCCAGTACTTC.

The V and J genes are TRBV21-1 and TRBJ2-1. TRBV21-1 is a pseudogene. The CDR3 loop spans 15 amino acids. The CDR3 region has the DNA TGTGCCAGCAGCCCCCGACCCTCCCTCGTGATCGAGCAGTTCTTC. It encodes CASSPRPSLVIEQFF.

On this clone itself: Other DNA sequences in this sample translate to the same CDR3. This chain uses TRBV27 with TRBJ2-1; 8 bases are shared with TRBD2. V shed 2 bases, J shed 0 bases, and the junction held 0 bases outside the gene matches. CDR3 length: 15 residues. CDR1 is MNHEY and CDR2 is SMNVEV in the germline V gene (reference sequence). The CDR3 DNA reads TGTGCCAGCAGTTTAAGCGGGAGCTCCTACAATGAGCAGTTCTTC. The encoded protein is CASSLSGSSYNEQFF.

The chain links TRBV7-2 to TRBJ2-6; no definite D call. Trimming shortened V by 1 base and J by 0 bases, and 4 bases separated the two germline ends. CDR3 length: 15 amino acids. Germline V gene data show CDR1 as SGHTA and CDR2 as FQGNSA. The CDR3 bases are TGTGCCAGCAGCTTAGGGACCTCTGGGGCCAACGTCCTGACTTTC. This codes for CASSLGTSGANVLTF.

The V call is TRBV19, the J call TRBJ2-5, with 12 bases aligning to TRBD1. V shed 10 bases, J shed 5 bases, and the junction held 11 bases outside the gene matches. Germline CDR1 is LNHDA and CDR2 is SQIVND (reference sequence). The CDR3 has 15 amino acids. The CDR3 is CATTDGTGGSETQYF. DNA for the CDR3: TGTGCCACCACCGATGGGACAGGGGGCTCGGAGACCCAGTACTTC.

CDR3 in DNA: TGTGCCAGCAGTTTATACCGACAGGGGGCTTACAATGAGCAGTTCTTC. Translating gives CASSLYRQGAYNEQFF. This rearrangement joins TRBV28 to TRBJ2-1; 10 bases match TRBD1. This CDR3 spans 16 amino acids. Unmatched junction bases numbered 4, after V lost 1 base and J lost 4 bases. Per germline, CDR1 MDHEN and CDR2 SYDVKM. Together with reference TRBV28 and TRBJ2-1, the CDR3 gives the full variable domain: DVKVTQSSRYLVKRTGEKVFLECVQDMDHENMFWYRQDPGLGLRLIYFSYDVKMKEKGDIPEGYSVSREKKERFSLILESASTNQTSMYLCASSLYRQGAYNEQFFGPGTRLTVL.

The CDR3 loop is CASSLFYGTASGNTIYF. The CDR3 DNA is TGTGCCAGCAGCTTATTCTATGGCACCGCTTCTGGAAACACCATATATTTT. The chain joins TRBV7-9 to TRBJ1-3; D is ambiguous. The length of the CDR3 is 17 residues. V lost 2 bases and J 1 base, leaving 15 bases between the germline ends. Germline CDR1 SEHNR, CDR2 FQNEAQ (reference sequence).

The chain employs TRBV19 and TRBJ1-2; 7 nucleotides match TRBD1. Germline assignment: CDR1 LNHDA and CDR2 SQIVND (reference sequence). Unmatched junction bases numbered 10, after V lost 5 bases and J lost 10 bases. The CDR3 length is 13 residues. The CDR3 DNA reads as TGTGCCAGTAGTCCTAACGGACAGGCTAACTACACCTTC. It codes for CASSPNGQANYTF.

The gene calls are TRBV6-1 and TRBJ1-5; TRBD1 agrees at 7 bases. Trimming at V came to 5 bases and at J to 3 bases, leaving 4 bases not matched to a gene. Germline lookup yields CDR1 MNHNS and CDR2 SASEGT. The CDR3 runs 14 residues. The CDR3, as DNA: TGTGCCAGCAGTACAGGGGTTAACAATCAGCCCCAGCATTTT. As protein: CASSTGVNNQPQHF.

The V gene is TRBV28, the J gene TRBJ1-1; D perhaps matches TRBD1 (5 bases). The CDR3 loop spans 14 amino acids. Germline CDR1 and CDR2: MDHEN and SYDVKM. Trimming stripped 4 bases from V and 0 bases from J, with 9 bases between. CDR3 in DNA: TGTGCCAGCAGTTCCCGGGGCCTGAACACTGAAGCTTTCTTT. Protein: CASSSRGLNTEAFF.